Listed here is a single T cell receptor (beta chain). Its cognate antigen is unknown. Regulatory T cells were sorted as CD4+CD25hiCD127low/negative. In the study's own analysis: Treg pools: around 56,000 distinct patient, 9.56x10^4 donor TCRbeta sequences. The method was immunoSEQ multiplex PCR; TCRdb's version includes in-frame clones alone and lacks a portion of them. The V and J calls and clone size were taken over from that table, and D and trimming were inferred from the DNA. This repertoire shows roughly 22,000 clones, less than 95% found once; its top ten account for less than 2%. There are 15 residues in the CDR3. Germline loops: CDR1 GTSNPN, CDR2 SVGIG (reference sequence). Between the trimmed V and J ends, which lost 5 bases and 9 bases, there was a span of 20 bases. This sample was taken from a study of B cell selection in AIRE deficiency. Study-level results: Only 9.3% of approximately 3,700 shared Treg sequences were patient-specific; 31.6% healthy-specific.

The rearrangement joins TRBV30 to TRBJ1-6, with D possibly TRBD1 on 5 matching bases. Input material: Tregs sorted from PBMCs. This receptor was taken from a human donor with AIRE deficiency. The CDR3, as DNA: TGTGCCTGGGGGGCCTCCGGCAGTTACGGTTCACCCCTCCACTTT. Encoded protein: CAWGASGSYGSPLHF.